One T cell receptor (beta chain) is described in this entry. The CDR3 spans 13 residues. CDR1 and CDR2 (germline): MDHEN, SYDVKM. V was shortened by 7 bases and J by 4 bases, with 13 bases between the two germline ends. Construction of TCR beta libraries relied on iRepertoire HTBI primers and on Arm-PCR targeting CDR3 regions. TCRdb recomputed calls from the multiplex PCR reads with MiXCR, one row per CDR3 protein. The sample holds roughly 510,000 distinct CDR3 sequences, 15% to 20% seen once. The sample comes from a study of regulatory T cells in long-lasting Graves disease. Noted time point: newly diagnosed GD, antithyroid drugs for less than 3 months. After RNA was extracted from PBMCs, the TCR library was made from it. These data are also associated with another study on T cells in Graves' hyperthyroidism and ophthalmopathy. From that study: In the first-round RT-PCR of the TCR CDR3, the HTBI primer set was used. The model foresaw ophthalmopathy a median around seven months prior to onset.

This clonotype was obtained from a man aged 18 to 29 with Graves disease. The sample here was peripheral blood mononuclear cells (PBMCs), taken at new diagnosis, from a patient treated with antithyroid drugs. The chain couples TRBV28 to TRBJ2-5, with D perhaps assigned TRBD1 or TRBD2 (5 bases each). The chain's CDR3 is CASIGAGRETQYF. CDR3 in DNA: TGTGCCAGCATAGGGGCAGGGAGAGAGACCCAGTACTTC. The whole variable domain, remainder taken from reference TRBV28 and TRBJ2-5, is DVKVTQSSRYLVKRTGEKVFLECVQDMDHENMFWYRQDPGLGLRLIYFSYDVKMKEKGDIPEGYSVSREKKERFSLILESASTNQTSMYLCASIGAGRETQYFGPGTRLLVL.